This entry is about one T cell receptor beta chain. In the original analysis: Scientists estimated how many nucleated cells there were by amplifying reference gene primers. TCRdb keeps only in-frame clones here, not all; method: immunoSEQ multiplex PCR. From that table come the V and J calls and clone size; the DNA was used to work out D and trimming. The sample includes nearly 200,000 clones, approximately 84% seen only once; the top ten take approximately 6.9%. This CDR3 contains 15 residues. J lost 8 bases, V lost 1 base, and 10 bases had no gene match. Germline CDR1 is SGDLS and CDR2 is YYNGEE. These data come from a study of blood T cell repertoires in COVID-19. Study context: Italy, Spain and the United States were the sources of the convalescent and acute COVID-19 samples. From T cells, B-cell-depleted T cells, or PBMCs came the material, which was cDNA or gDNA.

This sequence originates from a human donor with acute or convalescent COVID-19. The donor label of this sample is uncertain. The sequenced sample was peripheral blood. The chain is built from TRBV9 and TRBJ2-3; 7 bases align to TRBD2. The CDR3 nucleotides are TGTGCCAGCAGCGTAAGAGAGGGAGGGAGTGGTACGCAGTATTTT. Its translation is CASSVREGGSGTQYF.